This TCR beta chain was sequenced during a study of early T cells in non-severe SARS-CoV-2 infection. Trimming left V 2 bases short and J 4 bases short, with 9 bases between. The CDR3 loop spans 14 amino acids. Germline V gene lookup returns CDR1 ENHRY and CDR2 SYGVKD. This clonotype was seen ten or more times. Individually, cDNA molecules had unique molecular identifiers attached to them. TCRdb processed the 5' RACE reads anew with MiXCR; each CDR3 protein has one entry. The repertoire has approximately 52,000 distinct CDR3 sequences, just over 8% of them found once; the top ten carry 9.4%. The clonotype comes from an adult who was a healthcare worker with PCR-confirmed SARS-CoV-2 infection or an uninfected control (not recorded which). V is TRBV10-3 and J is TRBJ2-1; D is perhaps TRBD2 (6 bases). The sequencing input was whole blood. The CDR3 DNA follows: TGTGCCATCAGTGAGGAGGGAGGTTACAATGAGCAGTTCTTC. Protein: CAISEEGGYNEQFF.